This T cell receptor (beta chain) was sequenced for a study of PD-1 blockade in mismatch repair-deficient tumors. Clones were read by immunoSEQ multiplex PCR, and TCRdb kept only the in-frame ones, dropping some. Of roughly 110,000 clones in the sample, approximately 80% were seen once. Three pembrolizumab responders had their TCRs sequenced. The origin of this receptor is an adult with mismatch repair-deficient cancer. The sample consisted of peripheral blood, taken approximately 64 weeks after starting pembrolizumab.

The CDR3 DNA reads as TGCGCCAGCAGCCCTCGACAGAGAACAGGGACCGGGGAGCTGTTTTTT. This encodes CASSPRQRTGTGELFF. This chain joins TRBV5-1 and TRBJ2-2, with D possibly being TRBD1 (6 bases). This CDR3 comprises 16 residues. The ends were cut back, 4 bases at V and 5 bases at J, with 18 bases in the middle. Germline loops: CDR1 SGHRS, CDR2 YFSETQ.